Sequencing of this T cell receptor beta chain was carried out in a study of T cells in Graves' hyperthyroidism and ophthalmopathy. Germline assignment: CDR1 MGHRA and CDR2 YSYEKL. Trimming stripped 0 bases from V and 6 bases from J, with 12 bases between. This CDR3 has 15 residues. Researchers amplified the TCR beta CDR3 regions from RNA transcripts. The primer set for the first-round RT-PCR of the TCR CDR3 was HTBI. Each CDR3 protein is one row after TCRdb ran MiXCR on the multiplex PCR reads. The sample includes a few hundred thousand distinct CDR3 sequences, 14% to 15% seen only once; the top ten take around a third.

What was sequenced was blood. The TCR comes from a woman aged 30 to 39 with Graves' hyperthyroidism. This rearrangement joins TRBV4-1 to TRBJ1-5; possible D gene TRBD1, 5 bases. The CDR3 sequence is CASSQDRVVGQPQHF. The CDR3 nucleotides read TGCGCCAGCAGCCAAGACAGGGTTGTCGGTCAGCCCCAGCATTTT.